The 26 T cell receptor beta chains given below trace back to one sample, sequenced in a study of tumor-infiltrating lymphocytes in primary liver carcinoma. RNA was extracted from whole blood without cell sorting, alongside germline DNA. The template, roughly 550 ng total RNA, yielded TCR beta cDNA made with a constant-region primer. The TCR beta library was amplified through three nested multiplex PCR rounds in a modified ARM-PCR procedure. It was with TRBV1-TRBV30 forward primers and a C-beta reverse primer that the first two PCR rounds were run, at roughly 11 cycles each. Using its own MiXCR run on the multiplex PCR reads, TCRdb lists one record per CDR3 protein. The sample has about 310,000 distinct CDR3 sequences, about 50% seen once. Sequences were obtained from peripheral blood. The receptors were gathered from a woman aged 25 to 39 with primary liver carcinoma and hepatitis B virus infection.

To note about this clonotype: A much larger clone is a single base away; this may be a read error. The gene calls are TRBV12-3 or TRBV12-4 and TRBJ1-5; weak D call: TRBD1 (5 bases). V lost 6 bases, J lost 6 bases, and 15 bases lay in between. The CDR3 is made up of 14 amino acids. This CDR3 reads CASSLVGGSQPQHF. The CDR3 nucleotides read TGTGCCAGCAGCCTCGTGGGGGGAAGTCAGCCCCAGCATTTT.

On this clonotype: A junction end diverges from the germline sequence, so it may reflect a read error. The genes are TRBV11-2 and TRBJ2-5, with TRBD1 matching 8 bases. The CDR3 is made up of 14 amino acids. Looked up from germline, CDR1 is SGHAT and CDR2 is FQNNGV. The CDR3 spells CTSSRGQEKETQCF. CDR3 DNA: TGTACCAGCAGCAGGGGACAGGAGAAAGAGACCCAGTGCTTC.

In this sample, this clonotype turned up once. Possible read error: a much larger clone is one base away. The chain employs TRBV12-3 or TRBV12-4 and TRBJ2-5; 10 bases align to TRBD2. CDR3 length: 15 residues. The V and J ends lost 6 bases and 4 bases, in that order; junction bases with no gene match: 8. DNA for the CDR3: TGTGCCAGCAGCGAGATTCTAGCGGGAGTAGAGACCCAGTACTTC. Translated: CASSEILAGVETQYF.

As concerns this clonotype: One end of the junction fails to match germline, which may point to a read error. The chain uses TRBV11-2 and TRBJ2-3, with D perhaps TRBD2 (7 bases). The CDR3 covers 14 residues. Germline V gene data show CDR1 as SGHAT and CDR2 as FQNNGV. The CDR3 DNA reads as TGTCCCAGCAGCTTAGGCGGGGGCGGGGATACGCAGTATTTC. Translated, it gives CPSSLGGGGDTQYF.

This clonotype was detected ten times or more. The rearrangement links TRBV11-2 to TRBJ2-3, with 8 bases fitting TRBD2. Germline V gene sequence: CDR1 SGHAT, CDR2 FQNNGV. The CDR3 contains 18 residues. After removal of 5 bases from V and 0 bases from J, the junction contained 13 bases not matched to a gene. The CDR3 coding sequence is TGTGCCAGCAGCCCCTACCCACCGACTAGCGTTAGCACAGATACGCAGTATTTT. Translating it yields CASSPYPPTSVSTDTQYF.

This clonotype showed up just once. The chain recombines TRBV6-5 with TRBJ1-5; tentative D call: TRBD1 (6 bases). The CDR3 sequence is 15 residues long. Per the germline V gene, CDR1 is MNHEY and CDR2 is SVGAGI. V dropped 6 bases and J dropped 6 bases, with 18 bases sitting between them. The CDR3 DNA sequence: TGTGCCAGCAGACTCACCTCAGGGGAGAGTCAGCCCCAGCATTTT. This translates into CASRLTSGESQPQHF.

The chain has TRBV30 and TRBJ2-7, with D possibly being TRBD1 (6 bases). The germline V and J ends were trimmed by 5 bases and 7 bases, with 15 bases remaining between them. Germline CDR1 reads GTSNPN; CDR2 reads SVGIG (reference sequence). The CDR3 covers 12 residues. The CDR3 DNA reads as TGTGCCTGGTCAGGGGTTCAGCTAGAGCAGTACTTC. Its translation: CAWSGVQLEQYF. Looking up the rest from reference TRBV30 and TRBJ2-7 gives the full variable domain: SQTIHQWPATLVQPVGSPLSLECTVEGTSNPNLYWYRQAAGRGLQLLFYSVGIGQISSEVPQNLSASRPQDRQFILSSKKLLLSDSGFYLCAWSGVQLEQYFGPGTRLTVT.

Concerning this clonotype itself: Possible read error: a much larger clone is one base away. The chain uses TRBV4-1 and TRBJ2-7; D is perhaps TRBD1 or TRBD2 (5 bases each). Trimming shortened V by 0 bases and J by 7 bases, and 16 bases separated the two germline ends. The CDR3 contains 15 residues. CDR1 is MGHRA, CDR2 YSYEKL, per germline. CDR3 nucleotides: TGCGCCAGCAGCCAAGATACACAGGAGGCGCGGGAGCAGTACTTC. Translated, it gives CASSQDTQEAREQYF.

The genes are TRBV10-2 and TRBJ2-5; 8 positions agree with TRBD2. Trimming at V came to 3 bases and at J to 7 bases, leaving 13 bases not matched to a gene. Germline V gene data show CDR1 as WSHSY and CDR2 as SAAADI. This CDR3 region has 16 residues. CDR3 nucleotide sequence: TGCGCCAGCAGTGAATGGAGTAGCGGGATGGCCGGGACCCAGTACTTC. Amino acids: CASSEWSSGMAGTQYF.

Remarks on this clonotype: One end of the junction is discordant with germline, which a read error may explain. The chain recombines TRBV11-2 with TRBJ2-7; D is undetermined. The V gene's germline CDR1 is SGHAT and CDR2 FQNNGV. The CDR3 length is 15 residues. The CDR3, as DNA: TGTGCCAGCAACTTAGCCCCGAGGCGAGGCTACGAGCAGTACTTC. This encodes CASNLAPRRGYEQYF.

V and J are TRBV2 and TRBJ1-1; D remains ambiguous. This CDR3 region has 13 residues. In germline, CDR1 is SNHLY, CDR2 FYNNEI. Trimming left V 6 bases short and J 1 base short, with 9 bases between. CDR3 in DNA: TGTGCCAGCAGGGACCAGGCGAACACTGAAGCTTTCTTT. Translation: CASRDQANTEAFF.

J is TRBJ2-1 and V is TRBV28; D tentatively fits TRBD1 or TRBD2 (5 bases each). CDR1 and CDR2 from the germline V gene are MDHEN and SYDVKM. The ends were cut back, 1 base at V and 9 bases at J, with 10 bases in the middle. The CDR3 loop spans 13 amino acids. The CDR3, as DNA: TGTGCCAGCAGTTTATTTGGGGCGGGTGAGCAGTTCTTC. Translated: CASSLFGAGEQFF.

This clonotype was recorded a few times. This chain uses TRBV13 with TRBJ2-1; 7 positions agree with TRBD2. With V trimmed by 0 bases and J by 2 bases, 4 bases remained unmatched. CDR3 size: 16 residues. Germline CDR1 is PRHDT and CDR2 is FYEKMQ (reference sequence). CDR3 region: CASSLGPSGPYNEQFF. Here the CDR3 DNA reads TGTGCCAGCAGCTTAGGCCCTAGCGGCCCCTACAATGAGCAGTTCTTC.

Worth noting for this clonotype: Mismatch with germline at one junction end may stem from a read error. The CDR3 bases are TGTGCCAACAGCCCCGGATGGACAGTGCGCGGCTACACCTTC. Protein: CANSPGWTVRGYTF. V is TRBV11-2 and J is TRBJ1-2, with D possibly TRBD1 on 6 matching bases. The V gene's germline CDR1 is SGHAT and CDR2 FQNNGV. The CDR3 has 14 residues. Full variable domain (rest looked up from reference TRBV11-2 and TRBJ1-2): EAGVAQSPRYKIIEKRQSVAFWCNPISGHATLYWYQQILGQGPKLLIQFQNNGVVDDSQLPKDRFSAERLKGVDSTLKIQPAKLEDSAVYLCANSPGWTVRGYTFGSGTRLTVV.

The chain uses TRBV7-8 and TRBJ2-3; D gene unclear. From germline, CDR1 is SGHVS and CDR2 FQNEAQ. This CDR3 is 11 amino acids long. The V and J ends lost 5 bases and 7 bases respectively, with 7 bases between them. The CDR3 DNA reads TGTGCCAGCAGCGACCGTTATACGCAGTATTTT. It is translated as CASSDRYTQYF.

This clonotype was counted between two and nine times. The chain carries TRBV30 and TRBJ1-1; perhaps TRBD1 as D (6 bases). The CDR3 has 11 amino acids. CDR1 and CDR2 from the germline V gene are GTSNPN and SVGIG (reference sequence). With 3 bases removed from V and 7 bases from J, the gap between germline ends came to 9 bases. CDR3 coding DNA: TGTGCCTGGAGGGGACAAGGTGAAGCTTTCTTT. Protein product: CAWRGQGEAFF.

This clonotype was detected once. CDR3 protein: CASSEAPGLITEAFF. DNA for the CDR3: TGTGCCAGCAGTGAAGCGCCAGGGCTGATCACTGAAGCTTTCTTT. The chain is built from TRBV6-1 and TRBJ1-1, with D perhaps matching TRBD1 (5 bases). Trimming removed 0 bases at V and 4 bases at J, with 12 bases between. CDR1 is MNHNS and CDR2 is SASEGT in the germline V gene. The CDR3 spans 15 residues.

The table lists this clonotype with many counts. The chain has TRBV4-2 and TRBJ2-5, with 10 bases aligning to TRBD1. The V segment lost 3 bases and the J segment 4 bases; nucleotides outside the gene matches: 8. The germline CDR1 and CDR2 sequences are LGHNA and YNFKEQ. The CDR3 covers 16 residues. The CDR3 coding sequence is TGTGCCAGCAGCCATACCCTGACAGGGGGCTTAGAGACCCAGTACTTC. Translation: CASSHTLTGGLETQYF.

The rearrangement links TRBV12-3 or TRBV12-4 to TRBJ1-5; D possibly corresponds to TRBD1 (5 bases). The DNA end lines up better with TRBJ2-3; the J call may be wrong. This CDR3 contains 13 residues. The CDR3 spells CASSTEQDQPQYF. CDR3 DNA sequence: TGTGCCAGTTCAACTGAACAGGATCAGCCCCAGTATTTT.

As for this clonotype: Likely a read error: the CDR3 ends without its conserved phenylalanine or tryptophan. The V and J genes are TRBV6-2 or TRBV6-3 and TRBJ1-6; TRBD1 is a possible D gene (5 bases). V lost 7 bases, J lost 1 base, and 11 bases lay in between. Germline V gene lookup returns CDR1 MNHEY and CDR2 SVGEGT. CDR3 length: 15 amino acids. The DNA of the CDR3 is TGTGCCAGCACCGAAGGGGAATCCTATAATTCACCCCTCCACTTA. Translating gives CASTEGESYNSPLHL.

This clonotype was observed a single time. The junction and the germline gene differ at one end; a read error may be behind it. The chain employs TRBV14 and TRBJ1-2; no definite D call. CDR1 SGHDN and CDR2 FVKESK come from the germline V gene. This CDR3 region has 15 residues. The CDR3 sequence: CTSSQGPSFNYGYTF. DNA of the CDR3: TGTACCAGCAGCCAAGGACCGTCGTTTAACTATGGCTACACCTTC.

The rearrangement uses TRBV11-2 and TRBJ2-1, with TRBD2 as a possible D gene (6 bases). Trimming shortened V by 5 bases and J by 7 bases, and 21 bases separated the two germline ends. This CDR3 spans 16 amino acids. Germline V gene sequence: CDR1 SGHAT, CDR2 FQNNGV. CDR3 in amino acids: CASSTSPVGGYNEQFF. The CDR3 coding sequence is TGTGCCAGCAGCACCTCTCCAGTGGGAGGATATAATGAGCAGTTCTTC.

This clonotype was counted a few times. V gene TRBV6-1 combines with J gene TRBJ1-5; tentatively, D is TRBD1 (5 bases). Trimming took 11 bases from V and 4 from J, leaving 18 bases between them. The CDR3 consists of 14 residues. Germline V gene lookup returns CDR1 MNHNS and CDR2 SASEGT. CDR3 amino acids: CAARAGGENQPQHF. The CDR3 nucleotides read TGTGCCGCAAGAGCGGGGGGGGAGAATCAGCCCCAGCATTTT.

This clonotype was recorded a few times. This may arise from a read error, as a much more abundant clone is one base away. The chain combines TRBV29-1 with TRBJ2-1, with D uncertain. CDR1 is SQVTM, CDR2 ANQGSEA, per germline. The CDR3 covers 12 residues. CDR3 sequence reads: CSINWAGNEQFF. The CDR3 DNA reads TGCAGTATCAACTGGGCCGGGAATGAGCAGTTCTTC.

For this clonotype: A read error may be the cause here, since a much bigger clone is one base away. No conserved phenylalanine or tryptophan ends this CDR3, so it is likely a read error. The gene calls are TRBV10-3 and TRBJ2-1, with D perhaps TRBD2 (6 bases). Germline lookup yields CDR1 ENHRY and CDR2 SYGVKD. The ends were cut back, 0 bases at V and 12 bases at J, with 9 bases in the middle. The CDR3 is 12 amino acids. The CDR3 reads CAISESTGGQFL. CDR3 nucleotides: TGTGCCATCAGTGAGTCGACCGGGGGGCAGTTCTTA.

This clonotype was recorded many times. The chain couples TRBV4-3 to TRBJ2-3; 10 positions agree with TRBD2. CDR3 length equals 15 residues. V was pared by 3 bases and J by 2 bases, with 2 bases of the junction left unmatched. Germline values: CDR1 LGHNA, CDR2 YSLEER. The CDR3 bases are TGCGCCAGCAGCCACGGACTAGCGGTCACAGATACGCAGTATTTT. Its protein product is CASSHGLAVTDTQYF.